This TCR beta chain was obtained from a study of regulatory T cells in long-lasting Graves disease. Investigators prepared the TCR beta libraries by applying iRepertoire HTBI primers and Arm-PCR of CDR3 regions. Via MiXCR, TCRdb re-called the multiplex PCR reads, giving one row per CDR3 protein. The data hold 200,000 to 300,000 distinct CDR3 sequences, with 20% to 25% observed a single time. The sample's time point: newly diagnosed GD, antithyroid drugs for less than 3 months. The TCR library was made from RNA extracted from PBMCs. The CDR3 is 16 amino acids. Germline V gives CDR1 MDHEN, CDR2 SYDVKM. Unmatched junction bases numbered 6, after V lost 3 bases and J lost 5 bases. This clonotype occurred many times.

The gene calls are TRBV28 and TRBJ1-6, with 8 bases aligning to TRBD1. The sample was peripheral blood mononuclear cells (PBMCs), taken at new diagnosis, from a patient treated with antithyroid drugs. The source of this sequence is a female donor with Graves disease. As DNA, the CDR3 is TGTGCCAGCAGTTTCGGACAGGGAGTTAATAATTCACCCCTCCACTTT. Its protein is CASSFGQGVNNSPLHF.